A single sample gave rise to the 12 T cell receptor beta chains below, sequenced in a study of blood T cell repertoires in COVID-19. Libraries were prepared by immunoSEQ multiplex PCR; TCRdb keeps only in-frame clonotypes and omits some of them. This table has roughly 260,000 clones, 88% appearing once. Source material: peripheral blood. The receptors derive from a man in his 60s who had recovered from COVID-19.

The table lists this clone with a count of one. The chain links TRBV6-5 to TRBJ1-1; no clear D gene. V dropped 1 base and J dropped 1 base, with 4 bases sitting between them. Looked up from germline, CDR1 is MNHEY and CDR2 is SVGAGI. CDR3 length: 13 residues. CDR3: CASSYLQNTEAFF. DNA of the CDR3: TGTGCCAGCAGTTACTTACAGAACACTGAAGCTTTCTTT.

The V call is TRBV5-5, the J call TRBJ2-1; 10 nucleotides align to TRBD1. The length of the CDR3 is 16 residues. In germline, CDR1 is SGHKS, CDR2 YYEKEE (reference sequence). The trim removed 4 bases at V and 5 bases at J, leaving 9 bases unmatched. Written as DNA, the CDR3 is TGTGCCAGCAGCAACTACGGACAGGGGGGTAACAATGAGCAGTTCTTC. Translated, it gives CASSNYGQGGNNEQFF.

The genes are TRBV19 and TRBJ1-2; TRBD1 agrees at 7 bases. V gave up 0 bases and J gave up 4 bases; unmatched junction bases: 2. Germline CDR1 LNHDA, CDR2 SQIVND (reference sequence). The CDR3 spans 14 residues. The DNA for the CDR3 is TGTGCCAGTAGTATAGAAGGGGGCACCTATGGCTACACCTTC. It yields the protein CASSIEGGTYGYTF.

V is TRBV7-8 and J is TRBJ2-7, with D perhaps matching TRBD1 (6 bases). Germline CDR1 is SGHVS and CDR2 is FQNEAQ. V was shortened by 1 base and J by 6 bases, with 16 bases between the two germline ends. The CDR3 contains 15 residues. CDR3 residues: CASSLDAGVAREQYF. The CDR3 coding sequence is TGTGCCAGCAGCTTAGATGCAGGGGTCGCTCGCGAGCAGTACTTC.

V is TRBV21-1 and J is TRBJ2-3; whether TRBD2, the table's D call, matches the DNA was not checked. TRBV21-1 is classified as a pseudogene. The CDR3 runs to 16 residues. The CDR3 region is CASSNRGGLATDTQYF. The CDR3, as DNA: TGTGCCAGCAGCAACCGGGGGGGGCTAGCAACAGATACGCAGTATTTT.

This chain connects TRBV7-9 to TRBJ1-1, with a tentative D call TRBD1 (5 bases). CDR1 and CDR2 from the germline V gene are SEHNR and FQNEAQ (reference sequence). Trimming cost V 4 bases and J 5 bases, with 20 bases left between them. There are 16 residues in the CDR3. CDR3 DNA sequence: TGTGCCAGCAGCTCCACGGTGGGCAGCCGGGGGACTGAAGCTTTCTTT. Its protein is CASSSTVGSRGTEAFF.

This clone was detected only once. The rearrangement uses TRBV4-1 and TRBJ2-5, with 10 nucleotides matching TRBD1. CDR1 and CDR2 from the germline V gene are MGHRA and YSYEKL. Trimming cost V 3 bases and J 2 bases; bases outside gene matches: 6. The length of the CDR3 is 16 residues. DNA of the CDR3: TGCGCCAGCAGCCATGCCCAGGGACAGGGGCAAGAGACCCAGTACTTC. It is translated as CASSHAQGQGQETQYF.

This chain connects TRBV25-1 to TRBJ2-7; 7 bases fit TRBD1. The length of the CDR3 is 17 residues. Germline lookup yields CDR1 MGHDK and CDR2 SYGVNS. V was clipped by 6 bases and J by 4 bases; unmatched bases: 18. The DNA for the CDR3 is TGTGCCAGCAGCCCCCCTGTAATAGGGCAGGGGGAGTACGAGCAGTACTTC. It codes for CASSPPVIGQGEYEQYF.

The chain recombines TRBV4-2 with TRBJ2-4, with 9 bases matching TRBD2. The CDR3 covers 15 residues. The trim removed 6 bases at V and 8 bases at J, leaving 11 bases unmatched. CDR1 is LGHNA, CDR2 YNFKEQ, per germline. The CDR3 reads CASRPLAGAADIQYF. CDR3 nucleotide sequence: TGTGCCAGCAGACCCTTAGCGGGGGCGGCTGACATTCAGTACTTC.

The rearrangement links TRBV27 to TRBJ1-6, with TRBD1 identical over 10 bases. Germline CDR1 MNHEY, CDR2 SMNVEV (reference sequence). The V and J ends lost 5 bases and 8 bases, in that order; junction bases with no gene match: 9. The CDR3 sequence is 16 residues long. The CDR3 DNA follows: TGTGCCAGCAGTCACCGGGACAGGGGAAATGATTCACCCCTCCACTTT. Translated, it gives CASSHRDRGNDSPLHF.

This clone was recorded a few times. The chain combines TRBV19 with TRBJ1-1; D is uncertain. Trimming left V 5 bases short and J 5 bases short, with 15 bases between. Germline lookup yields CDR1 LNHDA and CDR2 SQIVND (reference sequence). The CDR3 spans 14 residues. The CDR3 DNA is TGTGCCAGTAGTTTTCCGGGTCCCTGGACTGAAGCTTTCTTT. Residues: CASSFPGPWTEAFF.

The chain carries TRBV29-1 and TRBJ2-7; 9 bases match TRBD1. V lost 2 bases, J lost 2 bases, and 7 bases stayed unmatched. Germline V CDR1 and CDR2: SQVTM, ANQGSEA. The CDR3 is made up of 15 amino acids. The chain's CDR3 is CSVETPQGATYEQYF. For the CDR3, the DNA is TGCAGCGTTGAAACCCCACAGGGGGCCACCTACGAGCAGTACTTC.